Following are 18 T cell receptor beta chains from one sample sequenced in a study of shared clonotypes between healthy human individuals. Assay used: immunoSEQ multiplex PCR; TCRdb lists only in-frame clones, some missing. Of about 1.5 million clones listed, 95% to 99% are singletons. The sequenced material came from naive CD4+ T cells sorted from blood. Subset of the sample: CD45RA+ positively selected. The receptors shown here come from a man aged 25 to 40 in good health.

This chain connects TRBV11-1 to TRBJ2-3; no clear D gene. Between the trimmed V and J ends, which lost 1 base and 5 bases, there was a span of 4 bases. Germline CDR1 reads SGHAT; CDR2 reads FQDESV (reference sequence). This CDR3 has 12 amino acids. The CDR3 bases are TGTGCCAGCAGCTTAGTGAAAGATACGCAGTATTTT. Its translation is CASSLVKDTQYF.

The chain recombines TRBV9 with TRBJ2-1; 8 nucleotides match TRBD1. CDR3 length equals 16 residues. Losses at the gene ends were 2 bases for V and 6 bases for J; bases not matched to a gene: 10. CDR1 is SGDLS, CDR2 YYNGEE, per germline. CDR3 sequence (DNA): TGTGCCAGCAGCGTGGATAGCAGGGGGCTTCTCAATGAGCAGTTCTTC. This translates into CASSVDSRGLLNEQFF. Complete variable domain (other parts from reference TRBV9 and TRBJ2-1): DSGVTQTPKHLITATGQRVTLRCSPRSGDLSVYWYQQSLDQGLQFLIQYYNGEERAKGNILERFSAQQFPDLHSELNLSSLELGDSALYFCASSVDSRGLLNEQFFGPGTRLTVL.

The genes are TRBV7-9 and TRBJ2-1, with a possible D match to TRBD2 (6 bases). V was trimmed by 7 bases and J by 4 bases, leaving 17 bases between them. This CDR3 region has 15 residues. The germline gives CDR1 SEHNR, CDR2 FQNEAQ (reference sequence). CDR3 coding DNA: TGTGCCAGCAACCCTTCCGGGAGAAATTACAATGAGCAGTTCTTC. Its protein product is CASNPSGRNYNEQFF.

The chain couples TRBV5-4 to TRBJ2-1; no clear D gene. Germline assignment: CDR1 SGHNT and CDR2 YYREEE (reference sequence). This CDR3 comprises 15 residues. V lost 5 bases and J lost 0, with 12 bases in between. The CDR3 DNA is TGTGCCAGCAGTTCGACACCTAGCTCCTACAATGAGCAGTTCTTC. This gives the protein CASSSTPSSYNEQFF.

This clone was observed a single time. The chain links TRBV20-1 to TRBJ2-7; unclear D gene. The CDR3 runs 10 residues. V was trimmed by 6 bases and J by 4 bases, leaving 7 bases between them. Germline CDR1 DFQATT, CDR2 SNEGSKA (reference sequence). The CDR3 DNA is TGCAGTGCACAACGATACGAGCAGTACTTC. Its protein product is CSAQRYEQYF.

In the case of this clone: The sample has other DNA sequences that encode this CDR3 too. The chain employs TRBV5-1 and TRBJ2-1; D perhaps matches TRBD1 (6 bases). The CDR3 has 15 residues. Germline CDR1 reads SGHRS; CDR2 reads YFSETQ. Trimming took 4 bases from V and 1 from J, leaving 12 bases between them. CDR3 protein: CASSQTGLSYNEQFF. In DNA form, the CDR3 reads TGCGCCAGCAGCCAGACAGGTTTGTCCTACAATGAGCAGTTCTTC.

The chain recombines TRBV7-9 with TRBJ2-7, with D maybe TRBD1 (6 bases). Per germline, CDR1 SEHNR and CDR2 FQNEAQ (reference sequence). The V and J ends lost 4 bases and 1 base respectively, with 11 bases between them. The CDR3 runs to 14 residues. CDR3 region: CASSSTGLSYEQYF. CDR3 DNA sequence: TGTGCCAGCAGCTCAACAGGGTTATCCTACGAGCAGTACTTC.

J is TRBJ2-1 and V is TRBV7-2; no definite D call. Germline V gene sequence: CDR1 SGHTA, CDR2 FQGNSA. CDR3 length: 12 amino acids. The V end lost 2 bases, the J end lost 9 bases, and 8 bases lay between the germline ends. CDR3 sequence (DNA): TGTGCCAGCAGCTTATGGGGTCTTGAGCAGTTCTTC. Amino acids: CASSLWGLEQFF.

On this clone itself: A read error may produce the germline difference seen at one junction end. The chain is built from TRBV6-4 and TRBJ2-2; weak D call: TRBD2 (5 bases). This CDR3 comprises 14 residues. CDR1 MRHNA and CDR2 SNTAGT come from the germline V gene. Here the CDR3 DNA reads TGTGCCAGCAGTGTACGGAAGAACACCGGGGAACTGTTTTTT. Its protein is CASSVRKNTGELFF.

The chain is built from TRBV27 and TRBJ2-7; D is tentatively TRBD1 or TRBD2 (7 bases each). Germline assignment: CDR1 MNHEY and CDR2 SMNVEV (reference sequence). The V gene lost 2 bases and the J gene lost 6 bases, with 23 bases spanning the gap. This CDR3 has 17 amino acids. The chain's CDR3 is CASSLRGPSGTAGEQYF. CDR3 nucleotide sequence: TGTGCCAGCAGTTTAAGGGGGCCGAGCGGGACTGCCGGCGAGCAGTACTTC.

The chain employs TRBV5-4 and TRBJ1-2, with 10 bases identical to TRBD1. In germline, CDR1 is SGHNT, CDR2 YYREEE (reference sequence). Losses at the gene ends were 0 bases for V and 8 bases for J; bases not matched to a gene: 10. The length of the CDR3 is 16 residues. CDR3 sequence: CASSLVGTGDLRGYTF. Here the CDR3 DNA reads TGTGCCAGCAGCTTGGTAGGGACAGGGGATCTCAGGGGCTACACCTTC.

The chain combines TRBV27 with TRBJ2-7; possibly TRBD1 for D (6 bases). V lost 7 bases, J lost 3 bases, and 13 bases lay in between. CDR3 length equals 13 residues. The V gene's germline CDR1 is MNHEY and CDR2 SMNVEV (reference sequence). The chain's CDR3 is CASKKQGYYEQYF. The CDR3 coding sequence is TGTGCCAGCAAGAAACAGGGATACTACGAGCAGTACTTC.

Points on this clone: The sample holds other DNA sequences that translate to the same CDR3. CDR3 residues: CASSLSSYEQYF. CDR3 coding DNA: TGTGCCAGCAGCCTTAGCTCCTACGAGCAGTACTTC. The rearrangement joins TRBV7-2 to TRBJ2-7; D ambiguous. The CDR3 covers 12 residues. Germline-derived CDR1 and CDR2 are SGHTA and FQGNSA. Trimming left V 5 bases short and J 0 bases short, with 5 bases between.

This chain connects TRBV19 to TRBJ1-2, with D unresolved. The V end lost 2 bases, the J end lost 2 bases, and 6 bases lay between the germline ends. The CDR3 has 13 amino acids. Looked up from germline, CDR1 is LNHDA and CDR2 is SQIVND (reference sequence). CDR3 loop: CASSISGNYGYTF. The CDR3 DNA sequence: TGTGCCAGTAGTATATCGGGGAACTATGGCTACACCTTC.

To note about this clone: The germline gene is not matched at one end of the junction; a read error may be the cause. The V gene is TRBV7-7, the J gene TRBJ2-3, with D hard to call. Germline lookup yields CDR1 SSHAT and CDR2 FNYEAQ (reference sequence). The CDR3 has 13 amino acids. The CDR3: CASSPSELDTQYF. For the CDR3, the DNA is TGTGCTAGCAGCCCAAGCGAGCTAGATACGCAGTATTTT.

The CDR3 protein is CASSHRAWEQFF. CDR3 nucleotides: TGTGCCAGCAGCCACAGGGCTTGGGAGCAGTTCTTC. The chain is built from TRBV7-2 and TRBJ2-1; D might be TRBD1 (6 bases). The CDR3 is 12 residues long. CDR1 and CDR2 from the germline V gene are SGHTA and FQGNSA. V lost 5 bases and J lost 10, with 12 bases in between.

The sample holds one count of this clone. The chain uses TRBV11-2 and TRBJ1-2; D may be TRBD1 (5 bases). The CDR3 contains 16 residues. The germline V gene encodes CDR1 SGHAT and CDR2 FQNNGV. The V and J ends lost 5 bases and 8 bases respectively, with 24 bases between them. The CDR3 spells CASSRPFLGAAVGYTF. The CDR3 DNA reads TGTGCCAGCAGCCGCCCTTTTTTAGGGGCCGCTGTCGGCTACACCTTC.

The chain employs TRBV2 and TRBJ2-3, with 13 bases identical to TRBD2. Germline lookup yields CDR1 SNHLY and CDR2 FYNNEI. CDR3 length equals 16 residues. Trimming took 7 bases from V and 0 from J; bases not matched to a gene: 4. Here the CDR3 reads CASTGLAGSSTDTQYF. The CDR3 DNA reads as TGTGCCAGCACGGGACTAGCGGGATCTAGCACAGATACGCAGTATTTT.